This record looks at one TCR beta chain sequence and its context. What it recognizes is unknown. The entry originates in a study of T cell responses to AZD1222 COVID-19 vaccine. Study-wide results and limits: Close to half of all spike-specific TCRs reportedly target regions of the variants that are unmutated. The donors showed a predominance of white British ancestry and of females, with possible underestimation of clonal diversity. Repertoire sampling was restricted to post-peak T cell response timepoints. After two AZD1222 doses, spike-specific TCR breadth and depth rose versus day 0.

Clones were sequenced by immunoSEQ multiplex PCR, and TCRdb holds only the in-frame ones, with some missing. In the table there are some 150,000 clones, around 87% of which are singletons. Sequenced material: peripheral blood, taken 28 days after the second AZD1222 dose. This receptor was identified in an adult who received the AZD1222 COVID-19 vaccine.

CDR3 coding DNA: TGTGCCAGCAGTTTGACCTCTGGGGCCAACGTCCTGACTTTC. Its protein product is CASSLTSGANVLTF. J is TRBJ2-6 and V is TRBV6-5; unclear D gene. The CDR3 contains 14 residues. Germline CDR1 and CDR2: MNHEY and SVGAGI. V dropped 4 bases and J dropped 0 bases, with 4 bases sitting between them.